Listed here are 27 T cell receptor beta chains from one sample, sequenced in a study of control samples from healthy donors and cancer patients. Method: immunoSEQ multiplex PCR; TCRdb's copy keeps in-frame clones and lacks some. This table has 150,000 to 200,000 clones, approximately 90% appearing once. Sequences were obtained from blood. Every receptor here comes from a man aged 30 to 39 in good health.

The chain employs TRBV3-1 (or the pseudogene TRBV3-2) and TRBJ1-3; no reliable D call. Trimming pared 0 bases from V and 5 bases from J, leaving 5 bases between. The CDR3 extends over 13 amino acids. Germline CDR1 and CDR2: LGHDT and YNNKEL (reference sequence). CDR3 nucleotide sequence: TGTGCCAGCAGCCAAGACCTAAGAAACACCATATATTTT. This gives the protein CASSQDLRNTIYF.

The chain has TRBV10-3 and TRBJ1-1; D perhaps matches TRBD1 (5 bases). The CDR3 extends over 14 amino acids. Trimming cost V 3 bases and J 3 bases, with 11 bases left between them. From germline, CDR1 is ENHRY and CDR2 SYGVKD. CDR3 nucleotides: TGTGCCATCAGTGATGGCAGGGTAGACACTGAAGCTTTCTTT. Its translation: CAISDGRVDTEAFF.

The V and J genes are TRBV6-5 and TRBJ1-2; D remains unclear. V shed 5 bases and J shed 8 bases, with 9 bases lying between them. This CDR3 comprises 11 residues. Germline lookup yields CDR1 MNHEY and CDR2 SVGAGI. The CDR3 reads CASSMGGGYTF. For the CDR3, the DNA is TGTGCCAGCAGTATGGGAGGAGGCTACACCTTC.

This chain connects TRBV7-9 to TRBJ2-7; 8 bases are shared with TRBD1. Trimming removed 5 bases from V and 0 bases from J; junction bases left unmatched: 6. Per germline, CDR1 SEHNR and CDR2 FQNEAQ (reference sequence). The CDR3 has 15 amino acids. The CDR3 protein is CASSQGAGSSYEQYF. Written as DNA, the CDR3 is TGTGCCAGCAGCCAGGGGGCAGGTAGCTCCTACGAGCAGTACTTC.

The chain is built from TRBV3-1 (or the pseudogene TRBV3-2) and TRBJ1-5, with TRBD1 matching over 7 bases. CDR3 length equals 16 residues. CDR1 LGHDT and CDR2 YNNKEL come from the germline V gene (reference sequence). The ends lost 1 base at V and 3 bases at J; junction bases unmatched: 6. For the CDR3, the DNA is TGTGCCAGCAGCCAAGGACAGGGAGGGCTCAATCAGCCCCAGCATTTT. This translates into CASSQGQGGLNQPQHF.

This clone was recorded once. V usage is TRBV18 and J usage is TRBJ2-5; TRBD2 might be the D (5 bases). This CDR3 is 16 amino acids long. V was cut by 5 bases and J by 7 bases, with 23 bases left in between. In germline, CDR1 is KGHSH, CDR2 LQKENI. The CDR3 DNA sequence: TGTGCCAGCTCAACCGGCGACACGCTCGGGGTATGGACCCAGTACTTC. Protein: CASSTGDTLGVWTQYF.

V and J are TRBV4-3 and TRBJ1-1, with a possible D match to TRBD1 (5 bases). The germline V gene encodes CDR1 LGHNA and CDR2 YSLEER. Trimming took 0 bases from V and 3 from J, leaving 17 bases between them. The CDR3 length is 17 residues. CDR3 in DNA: TGCGCCAGCAGCCAAGATCTAGGCAGGGTGGGTGACACTGAAGCTTTCTTT. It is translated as CASSQDLGRVGDTEAFF.

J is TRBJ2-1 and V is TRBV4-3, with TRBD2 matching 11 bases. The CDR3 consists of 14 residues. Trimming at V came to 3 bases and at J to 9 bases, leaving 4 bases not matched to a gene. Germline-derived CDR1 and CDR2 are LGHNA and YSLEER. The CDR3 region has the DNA TGCGCCAGCAGCCAGTTAGCGGGAGGGCCTGAGCAGTTCTTC. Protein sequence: CASSQLAGGPEQFF.

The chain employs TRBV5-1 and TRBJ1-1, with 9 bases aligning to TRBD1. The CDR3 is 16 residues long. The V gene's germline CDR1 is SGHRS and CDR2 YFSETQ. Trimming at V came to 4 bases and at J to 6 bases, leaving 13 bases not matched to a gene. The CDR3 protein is CASSSKAGTGHAEAFF. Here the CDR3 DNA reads TGCGCCAGCAGCAGCAAGGCCGGGACAGGGCACGCTGAAGCTTTCTTT.

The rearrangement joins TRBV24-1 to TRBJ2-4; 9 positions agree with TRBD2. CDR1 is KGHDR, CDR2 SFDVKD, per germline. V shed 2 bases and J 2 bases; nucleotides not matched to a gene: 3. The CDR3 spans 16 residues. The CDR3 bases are TGTGCCACCAGTGATTCTCTAGCGGGAACCAAAAACATTCAGTACTTC. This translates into CATSDSLAGTKNIQYF.

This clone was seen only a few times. In DNA form, the CDR3 reads TGTGCCAGCAGCTTGGATAGCAATCAGCCCCAGCATTTT. Its translation: CASSLDSNQPQHF. This chain links TRBV7-3 with TRBJ1-5; D gene ambiguous. Trimming pared 3 bases from V and 0 bases from J, leaving 3 bases between. Per the germline V gene, CDR1 is SGHTA and CDR2 is FQGTGA. This CDR3 is 13 amino acids long.

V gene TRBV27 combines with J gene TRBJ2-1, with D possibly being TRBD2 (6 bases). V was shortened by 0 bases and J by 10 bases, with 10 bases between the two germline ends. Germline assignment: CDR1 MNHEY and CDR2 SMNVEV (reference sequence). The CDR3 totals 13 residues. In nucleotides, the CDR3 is TGTGCCAGCAGTTTATCTGGAGGGACGGAGCAGTTCTTC. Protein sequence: CASSLSGGTEQFF.

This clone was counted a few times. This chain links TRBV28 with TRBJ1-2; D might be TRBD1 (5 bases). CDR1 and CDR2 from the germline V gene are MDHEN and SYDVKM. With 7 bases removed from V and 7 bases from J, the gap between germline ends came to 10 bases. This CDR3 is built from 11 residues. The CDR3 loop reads CASTRDGGYTF. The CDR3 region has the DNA TGTGCCAGCACAAGGGACGGTGGCTACACCTTC.

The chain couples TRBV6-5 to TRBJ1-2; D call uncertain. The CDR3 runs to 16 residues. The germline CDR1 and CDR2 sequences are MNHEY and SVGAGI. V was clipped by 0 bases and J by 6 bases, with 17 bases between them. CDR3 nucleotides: TGTGCCAGCAGTTACTCGATCTCAGGACGGCCCGATGGCTACACCTTC. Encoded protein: CASSYSISGRPDGYTF.

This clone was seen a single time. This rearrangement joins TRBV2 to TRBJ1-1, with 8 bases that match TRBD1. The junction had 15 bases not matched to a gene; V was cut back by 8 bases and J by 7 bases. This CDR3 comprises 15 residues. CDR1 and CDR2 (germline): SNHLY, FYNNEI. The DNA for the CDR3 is TGTGCCAGCCTCGTCGCGGGGGGACAGGAGTATGAAGCTTTCTTT. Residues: CASLVAGGQEYEAFF.

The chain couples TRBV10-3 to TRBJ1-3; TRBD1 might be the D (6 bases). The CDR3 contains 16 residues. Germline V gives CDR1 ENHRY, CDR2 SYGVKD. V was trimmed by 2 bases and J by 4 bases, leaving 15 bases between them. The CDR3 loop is CAISEPRYRAGNTIYF. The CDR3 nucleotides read TGTGCCATCAGTGAGCCACGTTACAGGGCCGGAAACACCATATATTTT.

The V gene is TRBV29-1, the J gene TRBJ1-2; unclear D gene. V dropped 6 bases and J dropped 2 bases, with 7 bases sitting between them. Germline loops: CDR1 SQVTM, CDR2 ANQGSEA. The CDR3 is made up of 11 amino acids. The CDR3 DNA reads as TGCAGCGTCCAGAGGAACTATGGCTACACCTTC. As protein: CSVQRNYGYTF.

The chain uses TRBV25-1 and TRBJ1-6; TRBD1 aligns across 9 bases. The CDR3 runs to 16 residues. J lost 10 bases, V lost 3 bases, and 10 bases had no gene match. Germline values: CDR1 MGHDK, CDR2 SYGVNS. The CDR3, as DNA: TGTGCCAGCAGTGAGCAAAGGGGGACAGGGCCATCACCCCTCCACTTT. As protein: CASSEQRGTGPSPLHF.

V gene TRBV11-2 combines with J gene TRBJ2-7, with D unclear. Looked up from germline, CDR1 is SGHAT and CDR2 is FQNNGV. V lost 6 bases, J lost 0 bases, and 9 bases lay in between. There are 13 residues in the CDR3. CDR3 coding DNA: TGTGCCAGCAGGATCTGGAGCTCCTACGAGCAGTACTTC. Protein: CASRIWSSYEQYF.

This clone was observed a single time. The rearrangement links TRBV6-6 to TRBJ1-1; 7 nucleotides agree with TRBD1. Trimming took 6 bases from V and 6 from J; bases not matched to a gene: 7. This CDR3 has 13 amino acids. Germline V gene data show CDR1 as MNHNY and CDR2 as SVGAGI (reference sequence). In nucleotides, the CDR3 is TGTGCCAGCAGGCAAGAACAGGGGTCTGAAGCTTTCTTT. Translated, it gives CASRQEQGSEAFF.

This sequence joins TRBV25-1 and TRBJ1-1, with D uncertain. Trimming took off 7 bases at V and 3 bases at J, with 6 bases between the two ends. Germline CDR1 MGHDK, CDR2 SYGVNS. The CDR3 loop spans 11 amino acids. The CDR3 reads CASKVDTEAFF. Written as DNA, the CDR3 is TGTGCCAGCAAGGTCGACACTGAAGCTTTCTTT.

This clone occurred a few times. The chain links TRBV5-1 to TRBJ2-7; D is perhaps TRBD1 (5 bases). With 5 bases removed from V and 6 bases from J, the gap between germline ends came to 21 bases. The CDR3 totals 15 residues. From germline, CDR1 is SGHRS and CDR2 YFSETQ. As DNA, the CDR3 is TGCGCCAGCAGTGGGAACGAGGACCTTACAGGCGAGCAGTACTTC. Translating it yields CASSGNEDLTGEQYF.

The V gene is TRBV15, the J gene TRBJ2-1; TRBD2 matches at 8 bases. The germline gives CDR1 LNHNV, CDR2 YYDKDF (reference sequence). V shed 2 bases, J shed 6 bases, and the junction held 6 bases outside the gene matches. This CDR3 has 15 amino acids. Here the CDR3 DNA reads TGTGCCACCAGCAGATCTGGGACTAGAGTCAATGAGCAGTTCTTC. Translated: CATSRSGTRVNEQFF.

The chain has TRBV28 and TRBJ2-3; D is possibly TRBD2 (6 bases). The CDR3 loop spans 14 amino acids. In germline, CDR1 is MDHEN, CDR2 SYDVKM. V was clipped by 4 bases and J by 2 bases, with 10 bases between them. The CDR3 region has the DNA TGTGCCAGCAGTTCCGGGACTCACACAGATACGCAGTATTTT. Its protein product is CASSSGTHTDTQYF.

Here the CDR3 reads CASSPPGPANTEAFF. In DNA form, the CDR3 reads TGTGCCAGCTCACCCCCTGGTCCAGCGAACACTGAAGCTTTCTTT. V and J are TRBV18 and TRBJ1-1; no definite D call. Per germline, CDR1 KGHSH and CDR2 LQKENI. Deletions cut 3 bases from V and 1 base from J, with 12 bases between. This CDR3 is built from 15 residues. The full variable domain, with the rest looked up from reference TRBV18 and TRBJ1-1, is NAGVMQNPRHLVRRRGQEARLRCSPMKGHSHVYWYRQLPEEGLKFMVYLQKENIIDESGMPKERFSAEFPKEGPSILRIQQVVRGDSAAYFCASSPPGPANTEAFFGQGTRLTVV.

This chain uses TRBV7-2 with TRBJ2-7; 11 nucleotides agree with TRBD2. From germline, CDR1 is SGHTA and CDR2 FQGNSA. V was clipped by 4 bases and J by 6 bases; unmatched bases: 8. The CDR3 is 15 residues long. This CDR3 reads CASSSTSGIGREQYF. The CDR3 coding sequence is TGTGCCAGCAGCTCGACTAGCGGGATCGGGCGCGAGCAGTACTTC.

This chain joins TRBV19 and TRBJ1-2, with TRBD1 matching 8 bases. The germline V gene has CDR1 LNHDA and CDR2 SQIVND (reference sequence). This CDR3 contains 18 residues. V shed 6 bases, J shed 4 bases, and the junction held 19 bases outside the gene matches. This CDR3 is CASRADRGRRGGSYGYTF. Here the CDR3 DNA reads TGTGCCAGTAGGGCAGACAGGGGCCGTCGGGGAGGCTCCTATGGCTACACCTTC.